Each of the 30 T cell receptor beta chains below was sequenced from the same sample in a study of blood T cell repertoires in COVID-19. Assay: immunoSEQ multiplex PCR; the TCRdb copy retains only in-frame clones and omits some. The data contain 300,000 to 400,000 clones, about 90% of them singletons. The specimen sequenced was peripheral blood. These receptors were taken from a woman aged 25 to 45 with COVID-19, enrolled during active disease.

CDR3 DNA sequence: TGTGCCAGCAGCGTAACCGGGGACAGACAAGAGACCCAGTACTTC. This encodes CASSVTGDRQETQYF. The chain recombines TRBV7-2 with TRBJ2-5, with 7 nucleotides matching TRBD1. V lost 5 bases to trimming and J lost 2 bases; unmatched junction nucleotides: 8. Germline-derived CDR1 and CDR2 are SGHTA and FQGNSA. CDR3 size: 15 residues. Based on the CDR3 plus reference TRBV7-2 and TRBJ2-5, the full variable domain is GAGVSQSPSNKVTEKGKDVELRCDPISGHTALYWYRQSLGQGLEFLIYFQGNSAPDKSGLPSDRFSAERTGGSVSTLTIQRTQQEDSAVYLCASSVTGDRQETQYFGPGTRLLVL.

This chain uses TRBV20-1 with TRBJ2-3; D gene unclear. The ends were cut back, 4 bases at V and 7 bases at J, with 9 bases in the middle. Germline lookup yields CDR1 DFQATT and CDR2 SNEGSKA (reference sequence). The CDR3 runs 11 residues. CDR3 DNA sequence: TGCAGTGCTACGACTGCGAATACGCAGTATTTT. This codes for CSATTANTQYF.

This chain joins TRBV6-2 or TRBV6-3 and TRBJ1-1; weak D call: TRBD1 (5 bases). Trimming removed 0 bases at V and 5 bases at J, with 16 bases between. In germline, CDR1 is MNHEY, CDR2 SVGEGT. The CDR3 has 16 residues. The CDR3 DNA reads TGTGCCAGCAGTTACTCGAAGTTCGGGGGTTTAACTGAAGCTTTCTTT. It yields the protein CASSYSKFGGLTEAFF.

V and J are TRBV5-4 and TRBJ2-1; TRBD1 aligns across 9 bases. This CDR3 has 15 amino acids. Germline CDR1 and CDR2: SGHNT and YYREEE (reference sequence). V shed 6 bases and J 5 bases; nucleotides not matched to a gene: 9. CDR3 sequence reads: CASTGPGTGNNEQFF. Here the CDR3 DNA reads TGTGCCAGCACCGGTCCCGGGACAGGGAACAATGAGCAGTTCTTC.

The chain employs TRBV11-3 and TRBJ2-1, with 10 bases fitting TRBD2. Unmatched junction bases numbered 16, after V lost 6 bases and J lost 8 bases. Germline lookup yields CDR1 SGHNT and CDR2 YENEEA. The CDR3 has 17 amino acids. The CDR3 protein is CASRRAWLAGASDEQFF. In DNA form, the CDR3 reads TGTGCCAGCAGGCGGGCTTGGCTAGCGGGAGCTTCGGATGAGCAGTTCTTC.

This chain connects TRBV10-1 to TRBJ2-3; 10 nucleotides align to TRBD2. V dropped 6 bases and J dropped 3; count of bases not matched to a gene: 6. Germline CDR1 and CDR2: WNHNN and SYGVQD (reference sequence). This CDR3 region has 15 residues. CDR3 region: CASSLSSGRTDTQYF. Here the CDR3 DNA reads TGCGCCAGCAGCCTATCTAGCGGGAGAACAGATACGCAGTATTTT.

This rearrangement joins TRBV4-3 to TRBJ2-3; 12 bases match TRBD2. CDR3 length equals 17 residues. After removal of 0 bases from V and 8 bases from J, the junction contained 9 bases not matched to a gene. Germline loops: CDR1 LGHNA, CDR2 YSLEER. Written as DNA, the CDR3 is TGCGCCAGCAGCCAAGATCGGGCTAGCGGGAGGGCCGGTACGCAGTATTTT. This sequence encodes CASSQDRASGRAGTQYF.

CDR3: CASSLSEAGIYGYTF. The CDR3 DNA reads as TGTGCCAGCAGCTTATCAGAGGCAGGGATTTATGGCTACACCTTC. The gene calls are TRBV11-2 and TRBJ1-2; TRBD1 might be the D (5 bases). Per germline, CDR1 SGHAT and CDR2 FQNNGV. Between the trimmed V and J ends, which lost 2 bases and 5 bases, there was a span of 15 bases. There are 15 residues in the CDR3. Full variable domain (rest looked up from reference TRBV11-2 and TRBJ1-2): EAGVAQSPRYKIIEKRQSVAFWCNPISGHATLYWYQQILGQGPKLLIQFQNNGVVDDSQLPKDRFSAERLKGVDSTLKIQPAKLEDSAVYLCASSLSEAGIYGYTFGSGTRLTVV.

The chain uses TRBV7-9 and TRBJ2-3; tentatively, D is TRBD2 (6 bases). V shed 5 bases and J shed 6 bases, with 18 bases lying between them. The CDR3 spans 15 residues. Per the germline V gene, CDR1 is SEHNR and CDR2 is FQNEAQ (reference sequence). CDR3 sequence (DNA): TGTGCCAGCAGCCCTCGGGACTGGGCCAGCGATACGCAGTATTTT. As protein: CASSPRDWASDTQYF.

The chain joins TRBV5-1 to TRBJ2-7; 8 nucleotides align to TRBD1. Germline-derived CDR1 and CDR2 are SGHRS and YFSETQ. V shed 4 bases and J 0 bases; nucleotides not matched to a gene: 6. CDR3 size: 15 residues. The CDR3 region is CASSRGQVSSYEQYF. DNA of the CDR3: TGCGCCAGCAGCCGGGGACAGGTCTCCTCCTACGAGCAGTACTTC.

The chain couples TRBV4-1 to TRBJ2-7; 10 bases are a match to TRBD1. Losses at the gene ends were 1 base for V and 0 bases for J; bases not matched to a gene: 3. This CDR3 is built from 16 residues. The germline gives CDR1 MGHRA, CDR2 YSYEKL. CDR3 in amino acids: CASSQGQGAPSYEQYF. Written as DNA, the CDR3 is TGCGCCAGCAGCCAAGGACAGGGGGCACCCTCCTACGAGCAGTACTTC.

This rearrangement joins TRBV3-1 (or the pseudogene TRBV3-2) to TRBJ2-5; tentatively, D is TRBD2 (5 bases). CDR3 length: 15 residues. Trimming left V 4 bases short and J 2 bases short, with 14 bases between. Germline loops: CDR1 LGHDT, CDR2 YNNKEL (reference sequence). As DNA, the CDR3 is TGTGCCAGCAGCCGGACGCCCCGGGGTCAAGAGACCCAGTACTTC. As protein: CASSRTPRGQETQYF.

V usage is TRBV12-3 or TRBV12-4 and J usage is TRBJ1-2; maybe TRBD1 (6 bases). The germline V and J ends were trimmed by 5 bases and 5 bases, with 12 bases remaining between them. This CDR3 is 13 amino acids long. Here the CDR3 reads CASSEDSGYGYTF. CDR3 DNA sequence: TGTGCCAGCAGTGAGGACAGTGGGTATGGCTACACCTTC.

CDR3 sequence (DNA): TGTGCCAGCAGCCAAGATTGGGGGCGCGGCGGCTACACCTTC. This codes for CASSQDWGRGGYTF. The genes are TRBV14 and TRBJ1-2, with D perhaps matching TRBD1 (6 bases). The CDR3 spans 14 residues. Trimming took 0 bases from V and 8 from J, leaving 13 bases between them. The germline CDR1 and CDR2 sequences are SGHDN and FVKESK.

The chain uses TRBV5-1 and TRBJ2-3; D remains unclear. V was clipped by 0 bases and J by 4 bases, with 9 bases between them. CDR3 size: 14 residues. In germline, CDR1 is SGHRS, CDR2 YFSETQ. CDR3 sequence (DNA): TGCGCCAGCAGCTTGGGAGATTTGGCAGATACGCAGTATTTT. Residues: CASSLGDLADTQYF.

The genes are TRBV6-5 and TRBJ1-2; D possibly corresponds to TRBD1 (5 bases). CDR1 and CDR2 from the germline V gene are MNHEY and SVGAGI. V was shortened by 8 bases and J by 6 bases, with 19 bases between the two germline ends. This CDR3 contains 14 residues. CDR3 amino acids: CASSFGRGRHGYTF. The DNA for the CDR3 is TGTGCCAGCTCGTTCGGTAGGGGCAGGCATGGCTACACCTTC.

The chain combines TRBV9 with TRBJ1-4; TRBD1 might be the D (6 bases). Trimming pared 2 bases from V and 6 bases from J, leaving 14 bases between. Germline V gives CDR1 SGDLS, CDR2 YYNGEE. The CDR3 runs to 15 residues. In DNA, the CDR3 is TGTGCCAGCAGCGTTACATCCGGGACACATGAAAAACTGTTTTTT. Protein sequence: CASSVTSGTHEKLFF.

The chain uses TRBV18 and TRBJ1-5; D remains ambiguous. Germline-derived CDR1 and CDR2 are KGHSH and LQKENI. The CDR3 covers 13 residues. V was pared by 3 bases and J by 5 bases, with 8 bases between. CDR3 sequence reads: CASSPGRDQPQHF. The CDR3 nucleotides are TGTGCCAGCTCACCCGGGCGGGATCAGCCCCAGCATTTT.

The rearrangement joins TRBV5-5 to TRBJ1-5; a possible D gene is TRBD1 (5 bases). Germline V CDR1 and CDR2: SGHKS, YYEKEE (reference sequence). The CDR3 is 14 residues long. V lost 0 bases and J lost 5, with 9 bases in between. For the CDR3, the DNA is TGTGCCAGCAGCTTGGTCAGGGATCATCAGCCCCAGCATTTT. Translating gives CASSLVRDHQPQHF.

This chain links TRBV10-3 with TRBJ2-7; possible D gene TRBD2, 5 bases. CDR1 and CDR2 from the germline V gene are ENHRY and SYGVKD. This CDR3 spans 13 amino acids. V was shortened by 2 bases and J by 0 bases, with 5 bases between the two germline ends. The DNA of the CDR3 is TGTGCCATCAGTGAGGGGAGCTCCTACGAGCAGTACTTC. It specifies CAISEGSSYEQYF.

Concerning this clone: The same CDR3 is also encoded by other DNA sequences in this sample. This chain uses TRBV11-2 with TRBJ2-5; D is unclear. Germline CDR1 and CDR2: SGHAT and FQNNGV. The CDR3 length is 13 residues. The V end was cut by 4 bases, the J end by 5 bases, with 11 bases between. The CDR3 DNA is TGTGCCAGCAGCTCGTCGGGTGGCGAGACCCAGTACTTC. Residues: CASSSSGGETQYF.

This clone has only one observation. The chain couples TRBV9 to TRBJ2-1; the match to TRBD1 covers 9 bases. CDR3 size: 15 residues. CDR1 and CDR2 (germline): SGDLS, YYNGEE. The ends lost 3 bases at V and 7 bases at J; junction bases unmatched: 8. The DNA for the CDR3 is TGTGCCAGCAGCGGCGCCGGGACAGGGTGGAATGAGCAGTTCTTC. Translated, it gives CASSGAGTGWNEQFF.

This rearrangement joins TRBV11-2 to TRBJ2-5; D call uncertain. Trimming removed 4 bases from V and 0 bases from J, with 3 bases in between. CDR3 size: 12 residues. The V gene's germline CDR1 is SGHAT and CDR2 FQNNGV. The CDR3 spells CASSSDQETQYF. CDR3 sequence (DNA): TGTGCCAGCAGCTCCGACCAAGAGACCCAGTACTTC.

The chain recombines TRBV4-2 with TRBJ2-1; possibly TRBD2 for D (6 bases). Trimming cost V 0 bases and J 2 bases, with 11 bases left between them. Per germline, CDR1 LGHNA and CDR2 YNFKEQ. The CDR3 consists of 16 residues. The CDR3 here is CASSQDGGVPYNEQFF. In nucleotides, the CDR3 is TGTGCCAGCAGCCAAGACGGCGGGGTGCCCTACAATGAGCAGTTCTTC.

In this sample, this clone turned up once. V is TRBV19 and J is TRBJ2-5; 9 nucleotides align to TRBD2. The CDR3 is made up of 16 amino acids. V trimming: 3 bases; J trimming: 1 base; junction bases outside the gene matches: 6. Germline CDR1 LNHDA, CDR2 SQIVND (reference sequence). CDR3 coding DNA: TGTGCCAGTAGTATTACACCGGGACTAGCCCAAGAGACCCAGTACTTC. It is translated as CASSITPGLAQETQYF.

This clone was picked up a small number of times. The V and J genes are TRBV19 and TRBJ1-5, with D maybe TRBD1 (5 bases). V gave up 5 bases and J gave up 7 bases, with 18 bases separating them. CDR3 length: 15 residues. Germline V gene data show CDR1 as LNHDA and CDR2 as SQIVND (reference sequence). The CDR3 DNA is TGTGCCAGTAGTCCGGGAGCAGGGTGGGAGCAGCCCCAGCATTTT. Translated: CASSPGAGWEQPQHF.

This clone has a single count. The genes are TRBV5-4 and TRBJ2-7, with D possibly being TRBD1 (5 bases). With 6 bases removed from V and 4 bases from J, the gap between germline ends came to 14 bases. Germline CDR1 SGHNT, CDR2 YYREEE (reference sequence). The CDR3 is 13 amino acids. The DNA of the CDR3 is TGTGCCAGCACCACCGGTGACAGATACGAGCAGTACTTC. It encodes CASTTGDRYEQYF.

The chain couples TRBV6-2 or TRBV6-3 to TRBJ2-1; maybe TRBD2 (7 bases). This CDR3 comprises 16 residues. Germline loops: CDR1 MNHEY, CDR2 SVGEGT. Deletions cut 2 bases from V and 10 bases from J, with 21 bases between. In DNA, the CDR3 is TGTGCCAGCAGTTACAGAAAAGGGGGGGAGCACAGAGAGCAGTTCTTC. Its protein product is CASSYRKGGEHREQFF.

The chain uses TRBV3-1 (or the pseudogene TRBV3-2) and TRBJ2-1; D gene ambiguous. The CDR3 spans 14 residues. Germline assignment: CDR1 LGHDT and CDR2 YNNKEL (reference sequence). V was shortened by 0 bases and J by 7 bases, with 10 bases between the two germline ends. The CDR3 bases are TGTGCCAGCAGCCAAGATCCCCTCCCGAATGAGCAGTTCTTC. It codes for CASSQDPLPNEQFF.

This chain joins TRBV4-1 and TRBJ1-4; no clear D gene. The germline CDR1 and CDR2 sequences are MGHRA and YSYEKL. The CDR3 loop spans 15 amino acids. Trimming removed 1 base from V and 5 bases from J, with 11 bases in between. CDR3 amino acids: CASSQAPVLNEKLFF. The CDR3 DNA sequence: TGCGCCAGCAGCCAAGCGCCGGTTCTAAATGAAAAACTGTTTTTT.